This T cell receptor (beta chain) was observed in a study of human T cells and chemical hapten exposure. Indicated time point: patch test 3, about 24 weeks after DPC sensitization. Treatment meaning: therapeutic diphenylcyclopropenone sensitization with weekly scalp DPC. This CDR3 has 14 residues. V was shortened by 3 bases and J by 1 base, with 9 bases between the two germline ends. CDR1 and CDR2 from the germline V gene are SEHNR and FQNEAQ (reference sequence). This clonotype was recorded a few times. TCRdb called the RACE reads again in MiXCR, with one record for every CDR3 protein. Of some 90,000 distinct CDR3 sequences listed, roughly 11% are singletons.

Sequenced material: whole blood, taken in connection with sensitization to the hapten diphenylcyclopropenone (DPC). V and J are TRBV7-9 and TRBJ2-5; a possible D gene is TRBD2 (6 bases). The TCR sequence derives from a woman in her 30s with alopecia areata. Some clones in this sample may be carry-over from other donors' samples. The CDR3 is CASSFASAQETQYF. DNA of the CDR3: TGTGCCAGCAGCTTCGCTAGCGCCCAAGAGACCCAGTACTTC.